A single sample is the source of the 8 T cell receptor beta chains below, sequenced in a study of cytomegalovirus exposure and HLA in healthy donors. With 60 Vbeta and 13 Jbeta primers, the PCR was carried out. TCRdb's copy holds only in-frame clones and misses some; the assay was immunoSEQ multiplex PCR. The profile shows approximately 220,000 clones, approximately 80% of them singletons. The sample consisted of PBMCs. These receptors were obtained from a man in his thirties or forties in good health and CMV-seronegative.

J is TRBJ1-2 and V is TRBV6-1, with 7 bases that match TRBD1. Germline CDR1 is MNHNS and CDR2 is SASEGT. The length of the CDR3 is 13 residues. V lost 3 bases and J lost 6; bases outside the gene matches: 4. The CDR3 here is CASSDRQGDGYTF. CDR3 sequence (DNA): TGTGCCAGCAGTGACCGACAGGGTGATGGCTACACCTTC.

CDR3 nucleotides: TGTGCCAGCAGTGGAGATAGCTCCTACGAGCAGTACTTC. It encodes CASSGDSSYEQYF. The chain uses TRBV2 and TRBJ2-7; D gene unclear. This CDR3 spans 13 amino acids. With 4 bases removed from V and 0 bases from J, the gap between germline ends came to 7 bases. Germline V gene sequence: CDR1 SNHLY, CDR2 FYNNEI.

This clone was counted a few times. Here the CDR3 DNA reads TGTGCCAGCGCTATAGCAGAGCAGTACTTC. As protein: CASAIAEQYF. The rearrangement uses TRBV6-5 and TRBJ2-7; D is ambiguous. Per germline, CDR1 MNHEY and CDR2 SVGAGI. The V end was cut by 8 bases, the J end by 7 bases, with 9 bases between. The CDR3 consists of 10 residues.

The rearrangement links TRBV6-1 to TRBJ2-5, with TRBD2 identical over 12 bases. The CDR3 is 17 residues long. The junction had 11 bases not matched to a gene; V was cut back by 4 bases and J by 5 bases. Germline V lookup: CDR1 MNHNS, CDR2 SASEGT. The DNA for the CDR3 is TGTGCCAGCAGTGCCCGGACTAGCGGGGCCCCGGGGGAGACCCAGTACTTC. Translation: CASSARTSGAPGETQYF.

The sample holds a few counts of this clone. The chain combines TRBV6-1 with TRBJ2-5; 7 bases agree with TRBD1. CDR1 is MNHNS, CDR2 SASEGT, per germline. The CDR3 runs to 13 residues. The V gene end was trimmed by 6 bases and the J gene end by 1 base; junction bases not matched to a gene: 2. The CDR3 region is CASRDRFQETQYF. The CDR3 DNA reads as TGTGCCAGCAGGGACAGGTTCCAAGAGACCCAGTACTTC.

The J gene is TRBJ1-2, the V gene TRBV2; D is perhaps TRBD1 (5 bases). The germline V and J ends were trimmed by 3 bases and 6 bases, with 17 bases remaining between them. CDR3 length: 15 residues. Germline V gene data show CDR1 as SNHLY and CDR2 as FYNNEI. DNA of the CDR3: TGTGCCAGCAGTGATCAAGGGGAAACGGCGGATGGCTACACCTTC. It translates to CASSDQGETADGYTF.

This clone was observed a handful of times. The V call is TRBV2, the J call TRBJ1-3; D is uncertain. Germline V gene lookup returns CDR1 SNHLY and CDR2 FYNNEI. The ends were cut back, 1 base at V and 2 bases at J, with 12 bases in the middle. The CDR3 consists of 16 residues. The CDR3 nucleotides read TGTGCCAGCAGTGAAGGGACGAGAGCGGCTGGAAACACCATATATTTT. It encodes CASSEGTRAAGNTIYF.

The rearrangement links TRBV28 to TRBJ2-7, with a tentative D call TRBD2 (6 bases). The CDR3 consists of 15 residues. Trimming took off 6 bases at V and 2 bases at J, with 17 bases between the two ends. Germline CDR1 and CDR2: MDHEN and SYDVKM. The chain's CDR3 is CASSPRGSLAYEQYF. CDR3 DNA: TGTGCCAGCAGCCCGCGGGGAAGCCTAGCCTACGAGCAGTACTTC.